A single sample gave rise to the 25 T cell receptor beta chains below, sequenced in a study of early T cells in non-severe SARS-CoV-2 infection. One entry per CDR3 protein results from TCRdb running MiXCR on the 5' RACE reads. The data show about 66,000 distinct CDR3 sequences, with about 13% seen just once and about 8% held by the top ten. The sequencing sample was made of whole blood. The receptors derive from an adult who was a healthcare worker with PCR-confirmed SARS-CoV-2 infection or an uninfected control (not recorded which).

This clonotype was recorded at least ten times. The rearrangement uses TRBV27 and TRBJ2-3, with D uncertain. The germline gives CDR1 MNHEY, CDR2 SMNVEV (reference sequence). Trimming left V 5 bases short and J 0 bases short, with 12 bases between. The CDR3 is 15 amino acids. The CDR3 loop reads CASSPLAVSTDTQYF. CDR3 nucleotides: TGTGCCAGCAGTCCTTTGGCCGTGAGCACAGATACGCAGTATTTT.

The CDR3 protein is CASSSRQGPDTQYF. The CDR3 DNA is TGTGCCAGCAGCTCCCGACAGGGACCAGATACGCAGTATTTT. V is TRBV13 and J is TRBJ2-3, with 7 bases matching TRBD1. Per the germline V gene, CDR1 is PRHDT and CDR2 is FYEKMQ (reference sequence). This CDR3 region has 14 residues. The V and J ends lost 4 bases and 4 bases, in that order; junction bases with no gene match: 5.

This clonotype was seen a handful of times. The CDR3 here is CASSSLGPGSEKLFF. Here the CDR3 DNA reads TGTGCCAGCAGTTCACTAGGGCCGGGCAGTGAAAAACTGTTTTTT. J is TRBJ1-4 and V is TRBV27; D remains ambiguous. The germline V and J ends were trimmed by 4 bases and 7 bases, with 16 bases remaining between them. CDR1 is MNHEY, CDR2 SMNVEV, per germline (reference sequence). The CDR3 totals 15 residues.

CDR3 loop: CASSSDLVHTDTQYF. Written as DNA, the CDR3 is TGCGCCAGCAGCTCGGACCTAGTACACACAGATACGCAGTATTTT. The chain employs TRBV5-1 and TRBJ2-3; no definite D call. The V gene's germline CDR1 is SGHRS and CDR2 YFSETQ. Trimming shortened V by 3 bases and J by 2 bases, and 13 bases separated the two germline ends. CDR3 size: 15 residues.

This clonotype was seen more than once but under ten times. The chain carries TRBV13 and TRBJ2-3, with 10 bases aligning to TRBD2. The CDR3 sequence is 14 residues long. After removal of 3 bases from V and 7 bases from J, the junction contained 4 bases not matched to a gene. Per germline, CDR1 PRHDT and CDR2 FYEKMQ (reference sequence). The CDR3 coding sequence is TGTGCCAGCAGCTTCCTACTAGCGGGACATACGCAGTATTTT. Translating gives CASSFLLAGHTQYF.

This clonotype was observed a few times. The rearrangement uses TRBV28 and TRBJ2-7, with D unclear. With 8 bases removed from V and 0 bases from J, the gap between germline ends came to 17 bases. The CDR3 runs 15 residues. Germline V lookup: CDR1 MDHEN, CDR2 SYDVKM. The CDR3 spells CASVSVDQSSYEQYF. The CDR3 DNA is TGTGCCAGCGTTTCGGTGGACCAGAGCTCCTACGAGCAGTACTTC.

This chain joins TRBV7-3 and TRBJ2-2, with D possibly being TRBD1 or TRBD2 (5 bases each). The CDR3 consists of 15 residues. V lost 4 bases and J 5 bases, leaving 14 bases between the germline ends. Germline V gene data show CDR1 as SGHTA and CDR2 as FQGTGA. For the CDR3, the DNA is TGTGCCAGCAGCTCTACTGGGGGAATGACCGGGGAGCTGTTTTTT. It encodes CASSSTGGMTGELFF.

This clonotype turned up a few times. The chain links TRBV12-3 or TRBV12-4 to TRBJ2-7; TRBD2 agrees at 10 bases. The CDR3 extends over 14 amino acids. The J segment lost 3 bases and the V segment lost 6 bases, leaving 5 bases of the junction unmatched. The CDR3, as DNA: TGTGCCAGCAGCCTAGCGGGAGCGTACTACGAGCAGTACTTC. It encodes CASSLAGAYYEQYF.

At least ten counts were recorded for this clonotype. V and J are TRBV6-2 or TRBV6-3 and TRBJ1-1, with 9 nucleotides matching TRBD1. Germline V CDR1 and CDR2: MNHEY, SVGEGT. Unmatched junction bases numbered 5, after V lost 2 bases and J lost 7 bases. This CDR3 spans 14 amino acids. The CDR3 loop reads CASSYGQGWDEAFF. The CDR3 DNA sequence: TGTGCCAGCAGTTACGGACAGGGGTGGGATGAAGCTTTCTTT.

This clonotype has more than one count but fewer than ten. The genes are TRBV28 and TRBJ2-7, with TRBD2 identical over 8 bases. Germline V gene data show CDR1 as MDHEN and CDR2 as SYDVKM. V gave up 6 bases and J gave up 3 bases; unmatched junction bases: 7. The CDR3 is made up of 14 amino acids. The CDR3 sequence is CASRQLAAYYEQYF. The CDR3, as DNA: TGTGCCAGCAGACAACTAGCGGCTTACTACGAGCAGTACTTC.

This clonotype was counted between two and nine times. The V and J genes are TRBV4-3 and TRBJ1-2; 8 bases are a match to TRBD1. The CDR3 totals 13 residues. V lost 4 bases and J lost 3; bases outside the gene matches: 1. From germline, CDR1 is LGHNA and CDR2 YSLEER. The CDR3 DNA sequence: TGCGCCAGCAGCCCGACAGGGGACTATGGCTACACCTTC. Translated, it gives CASSPTGDYGYTF.

This clonotype was seen a few times. The chain couples TRBV7-9 to TRBJ1-1; D ambiguous. Germline lookup yields CDR1 SEHNR and CDR2 FQNEAQ (reference sequence). The V end lost 7 bases, the J end lost 1 base, and 10 bases lay between the germline ends. This CDR3 is 13 amino acids long. The CDR3 is CASTTEANTEAFF. Written as DNA, the CDR3 is TGTGCCAGCACCACCGAGGCGAACACTGAAGCTTTCTTT.

This clonotype was seen at least ten times. The rearrangement uses TRBV12-5 and TRBJ1-1; unclear D gene. Germline CDR1 reads LGHNT; CDR2 reads FRNRAP. The CDR3 contains 13 residues. The V end lost 3 bases, the J end lost 4 bases, and 9 bases lay between the germline ends. The CDR3 here is CASGLEPGTEAFF. CDR3 sequence (DNA): TGTGCTAGTGGTTTAGAACCCGGCACTGAAGCTTTCTTT.

Only a few counts were recorded for this clonotype. The V call is TRBV7-9, the J call TRBJ2-7, with D possibly being TRBD2 (5 bases). From germline, CDR1 is SEHNR and CDR2 FQNEAQ (reference sequence). Trimming cost V 11 bases and J 2 bases, with 16 bases left between them. CDR3 length equals 13 residues. The CDR3 region is CAHSPDGAYEQYF. The CDR3 region has the DNA TGTGCCCACAGTCCGGACGGGGCCTACGAGCAGTACTTC.

This clonotype was recorded at least ten times. V usage is TRBV12-3 or TRBV12-4 and J usage is TRBJ2-7; the match to TRBD1 covers 8 bases. This CDR3 has 17 residues. After removal of 3 bases from V and 3 bases from J, the junction contained 13 bases not matched to a gene. For the CDR3, the DNA is TGTGCCAGCAGTTTTAGCAGGGGGCGAGAAGGGGGCTACGAGCAGTACTTC. Its translation: CASSFSRGREGGYEQYF.

The J gene is TRBJ2-1, the V gene TRBV6-2 or TRBV6-3; 10 bases line up with TRBD2. The CDR3 has 15 amino acids. V lost 7 bases to trimming and J lost 8 bases; unmatched junction nucleotides: 11. CDR1 is MNHEY and CDR2 is SVGEGT in the germline V gene. This CDR3 reads CASTLLAGAGYEQFF. In DNA form, the CDR3 reads TGTGCCAGCACCCTTCTAGCGGGAGCCGGGTATGAGCAGTTCTTC.

This clonotype has a count of ten or more. The V gene is TRBV20-1, the J gene TRBJ2-7; tentatively, D is TRBD2 (5 bases). The CDR3 is 16 amino acids. In germline, CDR1 is DFQATT, CDR2 SNEGSKA (reference sequence). The V gene lost 0 bases and the J gene lost 3 bases, with 18 bases spanning the gap. The CDR3 DNA follows: TGCAGTGCTAGAGATCCGGGGTCTTTTATGGGCTACGAGCAGTACTTC. Amino acids: CSARDPGSFMGYEQYF.

The table lists this clonotype with many counts. The J gene is TRBJ2-1, the V gene TRBV20-1; TRBD2 matches 13 bases. CDR3 length equals 14 residues. V shed 5 bases, J shed 7 bases, and the junction held 5 bases outside the gene matches. Germline assignment: CDR1 DFQATT and CDR2 SNEGSKA (reference sequence). The CDR3 DNA reads TGCAGTGCTCTACTAGCGGGAGGGCGAAATGAGCAGTTCTTC. Amino acid sequence: CSALLAGGRNEQFF.

This chain links TRBV7-2 with TRBJ2-7; D is undetermined. Germline V CDR1 and CDR2: SGHTA, FQGNSA. This CDR3 has 14 amino acids. Deletions cut 3 bases from V and 7 bases from J, with 16 bases between. Here the CDR3 DNA reads TGTGCCAGCAGCTTCGGGCCCTCCGGTCGGGAGCAGTACTTC. Encoded protein: CASSFGPSGREQYF.

This clonotype appeared many times. The genes are TRBV6-6 and TRBJ1-1, with a tentative D call TRBD1 (5 bases). V was shortened by 2 bases and J by 13 bases, with 17 bases between the two germline ends. The germline gives CDR1 MNHNY, CDR2 SVGAGI (reference sequence). This CDR3 has 13 residues. The CDR3 nucleotides read TGTGCCAGCAGTTACGTGGAATCAGGGCGAGTTTTCTTT. Translating gives CASSYVESGRVFF.

Many counts were recorded for this clonotype. The rearrangement uses TRBV3-1 and TRBJ2-7; 13 nucleotides line up with TRBD2. V lost 7 bases to trimming and J lost 7 bases; unmatched junction nucleotides: 7. Germline CDR1 and CDR2: LGHDT and YNNKEL (reference sequence). The CDR3 length is 14 residues. The CDR3 sequence: CASTWTSGGGEQYF. In nucleotides, the CDR3 is TGTGCCAGCACCTGGACTAGCGGGGGCGGGGAGCAGTACTTC.

The rearrangement links TRBV9 to TRBJ2-2; D gene unclear. This CDR3 has 14 amino acids. V was trimmed by 0 bases and J by 10 bases, leaving 13 bases between them. Germline values: CDR1 SGDLS, CDR2 YYNGEE. CDR3 nucleotide sequence: TGTGCCAGCAGCGTAGTGGACCGGGCCGTGGAGCTGTTTTTT. Protein sequence: CASSVVDRAVELFF.

There are a few counts of this clonotype. The J gene is TRBJ2-5, the V gene TRBV7-8; D perhaps matches TRBD1 (6 bases). The CDR3 length is 14 residues. V was shortened by 5 bases and J by 1 base, with 11 bases between the two germline ends. Germline assignment: CDR1 SGHVS and CDR2 FQNEAQ. CDR3 protein: CASSAHRAQETQYF. Here the CDR3 DNA reads TGTGCCAGCAGCGCTCACAGGGCCCAAGAGACCCAGTACTTC. Looking up the rest from reference TRBV7-8 and TRBJ2-5 gives the full variable domain: GAGVSQSPRYKVAKRGQDVALRCDPISGHVSLFWYQQALGQGPEFLTYFQNEAQLDKSGLPSDRFFAERPEGSVSTLKIQRTQQEDSAVYLCASSAHRAQETQYFGPGTRLLVL.

V is TRBV29-1 and J is TRBJ2-3; D may be TRBD1 or TRBD2 (5 bases each). CDR3 size: 12 residues. The germline V gene encodes CDR1 SQVTM and CDR2 ANQGSEA. The V and J ends lost 3 bases and 3 bases respectively, with 7 bases between them. The CDR3 nucleotides read TGCAGCGTTGATGGGGGAACAGATACGCAGTATTTT. It specifies CSVDGGTDTQYF.

This chain uses TRBV19 with TRBJ2-2; 8 nucleotides align to TRBD2. The CDR3 extends over 16 amino acids. The germline gives CDR1 LNHDA, CDR2 SQIVND (reference sequence). J lost 7 bases, V lost 7 bases, and 14 bases had no gene match. In DNA, the CDR3 is TGTGCCAGTACCCCCCAGGGACTAGACTGGGGCGGGGAGCTGTTTTTT. Translation: CASTPQGLDWGGELFF.